This TCR beta chain was profiled in a study of T cell responses to AZD1222 COVID-19 vaccine. Profiling relied on immunoSEQ multiplex PCR, and the TCRdb table lists in-frame clones only, not all of them. The sample lists some 170,000 clones; approximately 92% were seen once. Findings of the study overall: Vaccine-associated CD4 TCRs ranged over spike, dominating at 160-218 and 743-854.

Notes on this clone: Its target is not known.

This CDR3 has 10 amino acids. This specimen consisted of peripheral blood, obtained on day 0 of AZD1222 vaccination. The chain joins TRBV21-1 to TRBJ2-7; TRBD1 is the table's D call and was not checked against the DNA. TRBV21-1 is an annotated pseudogene. The source of this sequence is an adult in good health. The CDR3 region is CASSNDKQYF. CDR3 DNA: TGTGCCAGCAGTAACGACAAGCAGTACTTC.